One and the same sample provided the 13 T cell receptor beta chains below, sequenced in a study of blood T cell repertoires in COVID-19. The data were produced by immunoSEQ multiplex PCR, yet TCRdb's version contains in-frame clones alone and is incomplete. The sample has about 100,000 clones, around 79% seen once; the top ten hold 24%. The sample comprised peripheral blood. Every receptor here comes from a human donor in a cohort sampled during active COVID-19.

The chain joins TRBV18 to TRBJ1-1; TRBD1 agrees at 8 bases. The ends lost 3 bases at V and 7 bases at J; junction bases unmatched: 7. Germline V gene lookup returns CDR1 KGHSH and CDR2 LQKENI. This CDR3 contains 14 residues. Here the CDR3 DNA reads TGTGCCAGCTCACCCCTCAGGGGGCGCGATGAAGCTTTCTTT. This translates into CASSPLRGRDEAFF.

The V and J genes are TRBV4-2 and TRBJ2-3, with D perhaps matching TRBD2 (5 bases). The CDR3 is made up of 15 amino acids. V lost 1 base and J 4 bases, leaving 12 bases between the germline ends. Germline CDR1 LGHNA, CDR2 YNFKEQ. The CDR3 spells CASSQGAVGADTQYF. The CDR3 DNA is TGTGCCAGCAGCCAAGGAGCGGTGGGCGCAGATACGCAGTATTTT.

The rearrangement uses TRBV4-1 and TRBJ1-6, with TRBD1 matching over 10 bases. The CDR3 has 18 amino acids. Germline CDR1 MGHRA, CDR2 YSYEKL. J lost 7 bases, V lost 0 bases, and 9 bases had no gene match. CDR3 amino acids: CASSQEAPGTGDNSPLHF. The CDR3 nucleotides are TGCGCCAGCAGCCAAGAGGCCCCCGGGACAGGGGACAATTCACCCCTCCACTTT.

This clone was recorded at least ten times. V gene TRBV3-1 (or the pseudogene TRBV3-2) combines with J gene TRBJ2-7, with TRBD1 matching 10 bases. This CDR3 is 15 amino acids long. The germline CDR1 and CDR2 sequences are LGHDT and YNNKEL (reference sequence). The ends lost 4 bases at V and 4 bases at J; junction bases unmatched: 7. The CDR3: CASSRTGTGAYEQYF. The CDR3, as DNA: TGTGCCAGCAGCCGGACCGGGACAGGGGCTTACGAGCAGTACTTC.

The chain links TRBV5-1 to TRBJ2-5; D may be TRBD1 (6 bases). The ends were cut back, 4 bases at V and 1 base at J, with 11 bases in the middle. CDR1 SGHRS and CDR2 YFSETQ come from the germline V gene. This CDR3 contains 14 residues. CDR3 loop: CASSRRTVQETQYF. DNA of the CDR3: TGCGCCAGCAGCCGCAGGACAGTCCAAGAGACCCAGTACTTC.

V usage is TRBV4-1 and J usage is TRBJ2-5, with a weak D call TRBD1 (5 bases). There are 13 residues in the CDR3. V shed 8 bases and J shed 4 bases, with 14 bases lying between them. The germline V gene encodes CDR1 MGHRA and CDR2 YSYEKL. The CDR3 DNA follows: TGCGCCAGCGGTCAGGGTTCGGGAGAGACCCAGTACTTC. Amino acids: CASGQGSGETQYF.

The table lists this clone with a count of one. CDR3 nucleotides: TGTGCCACCAGTGATCCCTTGCGGGGGAACACCGGGGAGCTGTTTTTT. Translation: CATSDPLRGNTGELFF. The rearrangement links TRBV24-1 to TRBJ2-2; D is possibly TRBD2 (6 bases). CDR1 and CDR2 (germline): KGHDR, SFDVKD. V shed 3 bases and J shed 1 base, with 11 bases lying between them. The CDR3 consists of 16 residues.

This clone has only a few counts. DNA for the CDR3: TGTGCCACCAGCACCCGGACAGGGAGCGGTCAGCCCCAGCATTTT. As protein: CATSTRTGSGQPQHF. This chain links TRBV15 with TRBJ1-5; the match to TRBD1 covers 8 bases. Germline values: CDR1 LNHNV, CDR2 YYDKDF (reference sequence). V was clipped by 4 bases and J by 6 bases; unmatched bases: 8. The CDR3 extends over 15 amino acids.

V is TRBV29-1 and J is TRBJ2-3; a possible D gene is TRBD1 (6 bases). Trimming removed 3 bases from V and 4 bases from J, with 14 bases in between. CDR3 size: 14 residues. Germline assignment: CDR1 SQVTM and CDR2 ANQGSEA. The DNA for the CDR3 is TGCAGCGTTGATGGGAACAGGGTTTCAGATACGCAGTATTTT. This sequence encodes CSVDGNRVSDTQYF.

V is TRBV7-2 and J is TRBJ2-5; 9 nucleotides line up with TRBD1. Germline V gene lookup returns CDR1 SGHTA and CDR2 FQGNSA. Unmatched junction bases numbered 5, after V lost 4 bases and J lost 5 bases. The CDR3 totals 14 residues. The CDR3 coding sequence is TGTGCCAGCAGCTACACAGGGGGCGAGGAGACCCAGTACTTC. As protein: CASSYTGGEETQYF.

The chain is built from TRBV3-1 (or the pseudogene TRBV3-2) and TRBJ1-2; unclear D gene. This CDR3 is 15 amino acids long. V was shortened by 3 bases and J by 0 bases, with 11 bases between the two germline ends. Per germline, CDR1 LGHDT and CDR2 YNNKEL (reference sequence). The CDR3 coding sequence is TGTGCCAGCAGCCATCACGATAGCCCTAACTATGGCTACACCTTC. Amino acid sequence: CASSHHDSPNYGYTF.

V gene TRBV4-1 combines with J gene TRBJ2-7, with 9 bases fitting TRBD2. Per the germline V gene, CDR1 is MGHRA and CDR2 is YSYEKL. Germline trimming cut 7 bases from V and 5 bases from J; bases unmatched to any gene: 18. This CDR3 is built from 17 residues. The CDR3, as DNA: TGCGCCAGCAAACCATCCCCAGAGCGGGAGGTAGGTAACGAGCAGTACTTC. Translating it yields CASKPSPEREVGNEQYF.

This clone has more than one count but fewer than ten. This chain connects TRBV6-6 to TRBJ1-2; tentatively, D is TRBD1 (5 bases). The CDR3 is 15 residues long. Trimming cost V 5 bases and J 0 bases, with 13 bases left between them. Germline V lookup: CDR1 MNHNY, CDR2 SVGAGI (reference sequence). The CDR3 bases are TGTGCCAGCAGTCAAACGGGGGTAGCTAACTATGGCTACACCTTC. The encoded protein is CASSQTGVANYGYTF.